The source of this T cell receptor (beta chain) is a study of blood T cell repertoires in COVID-19. Study in general: COVID-19 samples, acute and convalescent, were from the United States, Italy and Spain.

The protocol was immunoSEQ multiplex PCR, while the TCRdb copy is restricted to in-frame clones and leaves out a portion. The data show some 74,000 clones, approximately 91% seen once. Germline assignment: CDR1 MGHDK and CDR2 SYGVNS. This CDR3 is 15 amino acids long. Trimming shortened V by 4 bases and J by 4 bases, and 14 bases separated the two germline ends. Material: peripheral blood. This sequence originates from a man aged 45 to 65 with acute or convalescent COVID-19. The chain joins TRBV25-1 to TRBJ2-1, with D maybe TRBD2 (5 bases). The CDR3 DNA sequence: TGTGCCAGCAGTGCATACCATGGACTTTACAATGAGCAGTTCTTC. Protein sequence: CASSAYHGLYNEQFF. The full variable domain, with the rest looked up from reference TRBV25-1 and TRBJ2-1, is EADIYQTPRYLVIGTGKKITLECSQTMGHDKMYWYQQDPGMELHLIHYSYGVNSTEKGDLSSESTVSRIRTEHFPLTLESARPSHTSQYLCASSAYHGLYNEQFFGPGTRLTVL.